This T cell receptor beta chain was sequenced for a study of graft-versus-host responses after intestinal transplantation. Whole-study context: Grafts were multivisceral, liver-intestinal, or isolated intestinal. Each recipient received anti-thymocyte globulin induction, then tacrolimus and steroids for roughly 3 years. Study-wide points: Patients who carried graft-donor T cell macrochimerism also had high graft-versus-host to host-versus-graft clonal ratios in their allografts. Among recipient marrow samples, GvH clones were found; some appeared first in ileum or blood.

Per the germline V gene, CDR1 is MNHNS and CDR2 is SASEGT. The CDR3 has 17 amino acids. Trimming cost V 4 bases and J 2 bases, with 20 bases left between them. Concerning this clone itself: The antigen is undetermined.

Using immunoSEQ multiplex PCR, the repertoire was profiled, and TCRdb retains in-frame clones only, with some absent. Of roughly 60,000 clones listed, approximately 90% are singletons. The chain joins TRBV6-1 to TRBJ1-1; D unresolved. Sequenced here: PBMCs, sampled 118 days after intestinal transplantation. This clonotype was sampled from a human patient who received an intestinal transplant, so some T cells may come from the graft donor. CDR3: CASSATGSSSGNTEAFF. CDR3 sequence (DNA): TGTGCCAGCAGTGCCACCGGGTCTTCATCGGGTAACACTGAAGCTTTCTTT.